This T cell receptor (beta chain) was identified during a study of blood T cell repertoires in COVID-19. The germline gives CDR1 SGHTA, CDR2 FQGNSA. This CDR3 is built from 19 residues. V was pared by 1 base and J by 3 bases, with 16 bases of the junction left unmatched. The method was immunoSEQ multiplex PCR; TCRdb's version includes in-frame clones alone and lacks a portion of them. The data hold about 62,000 clones, with roughly 85% observed a single time. Sequenced sample: peripheral blood. The receptor was isolated from an elderly woman with acute or convalescent COVID-19. This rearrangement joins TRBV7-2 to TRBJ2-3; the match to TRBD2 covers 7 bases. The CDR3 coding sequence is TGTGCCAGCAGCTTAGTAGGGAGCGGGATAATTAGTAGAACAGATACGCAGTATTTT. Its protein is CASSLVGSGIISRTDTQYF. Drawing the rest from reference TRBV7-2 and TRBJ2-3, the complete variable domain is GAGVSQSPSNKVTEKGKDVELRCDPISGHTALYWYRQSLGQGLEFLIYFQGNSAPDKSGLPSDRFSAERTGGSVSTLTIQRTQQEDSAVYLCASSLVGSGIISRTDTQYFGPGTRLTVL.